This entry lists 27 T cell receptor beta chains sequenced from one sample in a study of beta chain features in type 1 diabetes (dated by TCRdb to between 2017 and 2018). No antigens are known for them. The research as a whole found: In all four CD4+ subsets, TCRB CDR3 length was moderately but significantly shorter in type 1 diabetes patients.

The receptor library was made with the immunoSEQ multiplex PCR assay. The entire isolated RNA was reverse transcribed using the High Capacity cDNA Reverse Transcription Kit, and thus expressed TCRB transcripts were sequenced. Entries here come from immuneACCESS through TCRdb and include only in-frame sequences with V and J called. Some clones fail to appear in such tables; in the studies checked, an unresolved V gene covers under half of the shortfall, and the cause of the remainder is unknown. This sample gives approximately 730,000 clones in total; around an eighth of them show up just once. The top ten clones comprise less than 0.025% of the sample. The sequenced material came from naive CD4+ T cells from blood. The sample's cell subset or site label is to be understood as: true naive CD4+ T cells. These receptors were taken from a man younger than 30 with type 1 diabetes.

This clone turned up a few times. The J gene is TRBJ2-7, the V gene TRBV28; TRBD2 is a possible D gene (6 bases). The CDR3 contains 13 residues. With 4 bases removed from V and 12 bases from J, the gap between germline ends came to 19 bases. Germline assignment: CDR1 MDHEN and CDR2 SYDVKM. The CDR3: CASSSPSERVMYF. CDR3 nucleotide sequence: TGTGCCAGCAGTTCCCCGTCGGAGCGGGTCATGTACTTC.

This clone appeared a few times. This sample also contains other DNA sequences that code for the same CDR3. V and J are TRBV29-1 and TRBJ2-6; D gene uncertain. The CDR3 contains 14 residues. Trimming removed 3 bases at V and 0 bases at J, with 6 bases between. CDR1 and CDR2 (germline): SQVTM, ANQGSEA. In DNA form, the CDR3 reads TGCAGCGTTGAGGCGCCCTCTGGGGCCAACGTCCTGACTTTC. Translating gives CSVEAPSGANVLTF.

The chain combines TRBV5-5 with TRBJ2-3, with 10 bases lining up with TRBD2. Germline CDR1 is SGHKS and CDR2 is YYEKEE (reference sequence). CDR3 size: 18 residues. V shed 0 bases, J shed 2 bases, and the junction held 9 bases outside the gene matches. CDR3 loop: CASSLVSLAGLSTDTQYF. The CDR3, as DNA: TGTGCCAGCAGCTTGGTATCACTAGCGGGACTCTCCACAGATACGCAGTATTTT.

There are a few counts of this clone. The chain links TRBV30 to TRBJ2-3; a weak D match, TRBD2 (7 bases). CDR3 length equals 15 residues. The V gene lost 0 bases and the J gene lost 1 base, with 11 bases spanning the gap. The V gene's germline CDR1 is GTSNPN and CDR2 SVGIG (reference sequence). CDR3 sequence: CAWSVWGGGTDTQYF. The DNA for the CDR3 is TGTGCCTGGAGTGTATGGGGGGGCGGCACAGATACGCAGTATTTT.

This clone was observed a few times. The chain's CDR3 is CASSMRDRVYNEQFF. CDR3 coding DNA: TGTGCCAGTAGTATGAGGGACAGGGTGTACAATGAGCAGTTCTTC. The V call is TRBV19, the J call TRBJ2-1; 9 nucleotides line up with TRBD1. The V segment lost 3 bases and the J segment 4 bases; nucleotides outside the gene matches: 4. Looked up from germline, CDR1 is LNHDA and CDR2 is SQIVND (reference sequence). The CDR3 has 15 residues.

This clone was seen more than once but under ten times. V is TRBV25-1 and J is TRBJ2-1, with D possibly TRBD2 on 6 matching bases. The germline V gene encodes CDR1 MGHDK and CDR2 SYGVNS. The CDR3 runs to 14 residues. V lost 7 bases and J lost 6, with 16 bases in between. The CDR3 region has the DNA TGTGCCAGCACCTGGAGGATGGGGGGCAATGAGCAGTTCTTC. This codes for CASTWRMGGNEQFF.

The chain recombines TRBV18 with TRBJ1-2; 10 bases match TRBD1. Germline values: CDR1 KGHSH, CDR2 LQKENI. This CDR3 is 16 amino acids long. The V and J ends lost 3 bases and 3 bases, in that order; junction bases with no gene match: 7. The CDR3 nucleotides read TGTGCCAGCTCACCCCTCGGCGGACAGGGGGACTATGGCTACACCTTC. Translation: CASSPLGGQGDYGYTF.

The V gene is TRBV6-6, the J gene TRBJ1-6; unclear D gene. The CDR3 length is 13 residues. The ends were cut back, 8 bases at V and 4 bases at J, with 9 bases in the middle. From germline, CDR1 is MNHNY and CDR2 SVGAGI (reference sequence). The CDR3 loop reads CASVGPYNSPLHF. DNA for the CDR3: TGTGCCAGCGTAGGGCCGTATAATTCACCCCTCCACTTT.

The chain combines TRBV10-3 with TRBJ2-1; D is possibly TRBD1 (6 bases). The germline CDR1 and CDR2 sequences are ENHRY and SYGVKD. This CDR3 is built from 14 residues. Between the trimmed V and J ends, which lost 2 bases and 5 bases, there was a span of 10 bases. The CDR3 region is CAISERTADNEQFF. The DNA for the CDR3 is TGTGCCATCAGTGAGCGGACAGCGGACAATGAGCAGTTCTTC.

This clone was seen a single time. The V call is TRBV19, the J call TRBJ1-2, with 9 bases fitting TRBD1. The CDR3 has 14 residues. The germline CDR1 and CDR2 sequences are LNHDA and SQIVND (reference sequence). The V segment lost 7 bases and the J segment 6 bases; nucleotides outside the gene matches: 9. In nucleotides, the CDR3 is TGTGCCAGTACCTCGGACAGGGGTCTTGATGGCTACACCTTC. Residues: CASTSDRGLDGYTF.

Only a few counts were recorded for this clone. The chain uses TRBV2 and TRBJ2-1; either TRBD1 or TRBD2 may fit D (5 bases each). The CDR3 runs 13 residues. Germline CDR1 SNHLY, CDR2 FYNNEI. Trimming pared 7 bases from V and 7 bases from J, leaving 14 bases between. CDR3 DNA: TGTGCCAGCACCATCCAGGGAGAGAATGAGCAGTTCTTC. As protein: CASTIQGENEQFF.

The rearrangement joins TRBV2 to TRBJ2-3; no firm D call. Per germline, CDR1 SNHLY and CDR2 FYNNEI. V lost 7 bases and J 0 bases, leaving 8 bases between the germline ends. This CDR3 has 13 residues. CDR3 sequence reads: CASKRDSTDTQYF. The DNA of the CDR3 is TGTGCCAGCAAAAGGGATAGCACAGATACGCAGTATTTT.

This clone was seen only a few times. The chain uses TRBV18 and TRBJ2-2; D is undetermined. From germline, CDR1 is KGHSH and CDR2 LQKENI. CDR3 length: 16 amino acids. Trimming pared 2 bases from V and 0 bases from J, leaving 10 bases between. CDR3 region: CASSPYTSPNTGELFF. The DNA for the CDR3 is TGTGCCAGCTCACCATACACGTCCCCGAACACCGGGGAGCTGTTTTTT.

This clone turned up a few times. The chain employs TRBV10-3 and TRBJ2-7, with 8 bases lining up with TRBD2. The CDR3 totals 14 residues. Trimming took 4 bases from V and 5 from J; bases not matched to a gene: 7. The germline V gene has CDR1 ENHRY and CDR2 SYGVKD. The CDR3 bases are TGTGCCATCAGTGGCGGGACTAGGTTAAACGAGCAGTACTTC. This encodes CAISGGTRLNEQYF.

V is TRBV30 and J is TRBJ1-1, with TRBD1 as a possible D gene (5 bases). V lost 2 bases and J 1 base, leaving 11 bases between the germline ends. This CDR3 comprises 14 residues. The germline V gene encodes CDR1 GTSNPN and CDR2 SVGIG (reference sequence). The CDR3 loop reads CAWSPGWKNTEAFF. CDR3 nucleotides: TGTGCCTGGAGTCCAGGGTGGAAGAACACTGAAGCTTTCTTT.

The chain employs TRBV30 and TRBJ1-4, with no clear D. Trimming removed 0 bases from V and 0 bases from J, with 8 bases in between. Looked up from germline, CDR1 is GTSNPN and CDR2 is SVGIG (reference sequence). This CDR3 comprises 15 residues. The CDR3 protein is CAWSVDGTTNEKLFF. In DNA, the CDR3 is TGTGCCTGGAGTGTAGACGGGACAACTAATGAAAAACTGTTTTTT.

The table lists this clone with a few counts. The chain links TRBV25-1 to TRBJ2-3, with 12 positions matching TRBD2. Germline-derived CDR1 and CDR2 are MGHDK and SYGVNS. V trimming: 3 bases; J trimming: 4 bases; junction bases outside the gene matches: 5. There are 16 residues in the CDR3. CDR3: CASSEILAGGSDTQYF. CDR3 bases: TGTGCCAGCAGTGAGATACTAGCGGGGGGCTCAGATACGCAGTATTTT.

This clone has just a few counts. The genes are TRBV11-2 and TRBJ2-7, with D possibly being TRBD1 or TRBD2 (5 bases each). Germline V gene lookup returns CDR1 SGHAT and CDR2 FQNNGV. CDR3 length: 15 residues. V lost 0 bases, J lost 0 bases, and 9 bases lay in between. CDR3 sequence reads: CASSLEWGSSYEQYF. The CDR3, as DNA: TGTGCCAGCAGCTTAGAATGGGGGAGCTCCTACGAGCAGTACTTC.

The J gene is TRBJ2-2, the V gene TRBV10-3, with unresolved D. This CDR3 spans 12 amino acids. V lost 2 bases, J lost 6 bases, and 4 bases lay in between. Germline V gives CDR1 ENHRY, CDR2 SYGVKD. The CDR3 sequence is CAISEVAGELFF. The CDR3 nucleotides are TGTGCCATCAGTGAGGTTGCCGGGGAGCTGTTTTTT.

This clone occurred a few times. The rearrangement joins TRBV5-4 to TRBJ2-5, with TRBD1 matching 9 bases. The CDR3 loop spans 13 amino acids. The germline V gene encodes CDR1 SGHNT and CDR2 YYREEE (reference sequence). The ends lost 6 bases at V and 5 bases at J; junction bases unmatched: 5. The CDR3 coding sequence is TGTGCCAGCACCGGGACAGGGCGGGAGACCCAGTACTTC. Translating it yields CASTGTGRETQYF.

This clone was counted between two and nine times. The chain joins TRBV5-1 to TRBJ1-1; D unclear. The V gene's germline CDR1 is SGHRS and CDR2 YFSETQ. V dropped 2 bases and J dropped 4 bases, with 9 bases sitting between them. The CDR3 covers 13 residues. The CDR3 region is CASSLEGVTEAFF. The CDR3 DNA sequence: TGCGCCAGCAGCTTAGAAGGTGTCACTGAAGCTTTCTTT.

The V and J genes are TRBV30 and TRBJ1-6; no clear D. CDR1 GTSNPN and CDR2 SVGIG come from the germline V gene (reference sequence). The V and J ends lost 1 base and 5 bases respectively, with 0 bases between them. The CDR3 is 11 residues long. DNA for the CDR3: TGTGCCTGGAGTGATAATTCACCCCTCCACTTT. The encoded protein is CAWSDNSPLHF.

The chain links TRBV2 to TRBJ1-5, with D possibly being TRBD1 (6 bases). V shed 7 bases and J shed 6 bases, with 19 bases lying between them. The CDR3 length is 15 residues. Germline assignment: CDR1 SNHLY and CDR2 FYNNEI. The CDR3 reads CASTDEQGGGQPQHF. The CDR3 DNA sequence: TGTGCCAGCACCGACGAACAGGGCGGAGGTCAGCCCCAGCATTTT.

This chain uses TRBV6-5 with TRBJ1-2; perhaps TRBD1 as D (5 bases). V was shortened by 4 bases and J by 7 bases, with 16 bases between the two germline ends. Germline values: CDR1 MNHEY, CDR2 SVGAGI. The CDR3 is 14 amino acids. CDR3 in DNA: TGTGCCAGCAGTTCGTCCCTATCCGGGGGTGGCTACACCTTC. Amino acid sequence: CASSSSLSGGGYTF.

This clone came up a few times. The chain is built from TRBV6-1 and TRBJ2-1; 8 bases map to TRBD1. Losses at the gene ends were 4 bases for V and 2 bases for J; bases not matched to a gene: 7. The CDR3 consists of 16 residues. Germline assignment: CDR1 MNHNS and CDR2 SASEGT. The chain's CDR3 is CASSARDRMTYNEQFF. The CDR3 region has the DNA TGTGCCAGCAGTGCCCGGGACAGGATGACCTACAATGAGCAGTTCTTC.

This clone was seen a few times. This chain links TRBV5-1 with TRBJ1-2; D may be TRBD1 (5 bases). CDR3 length: 14 residues. Germline values: CDR1 SGHRS, CDR2 YFSETQ. The ends were cut back, 4 bases at V and 5 bases at J, with 15 bases in the middle. The CDR3, as DNA: TGCGCCAGCAGCCGCAGTGACAGAAGTTATGGCTACACCTTC. It codes for CASSRSDRSYGYTF. Full variable domain (remainder filled in from reference TRBV5-1 and TRBJ1-2): KAGVTQTPRYLIKTRGQQVTLSCSPISGHRSVSWYQQTPGQGLQFLFEYFSETQRNKGNFPGRFSGRQFSNSRSEMNVSTLELGDSALYLCASSRSDRSYGYTFGSGTRLTVV.

This clone was found a few times. The chain couples TRBV13 to TRBJ1-1; D not resolved. The V and J ends lost 0 bases and 11 bases respectively, with 13 bases between them. The CDR3 has 13 residues. Germline V gives CDR1 PRHDT, CDR2 FYEKMQ (reference sequence). DNA of the CDR3: TGTGCCAGCAGCTTAGGCCGGGTCACTGGGGCTTTCTTT. Its translation is CASSLGRVTGAFF.